This T cell receptor beta chain was identified in a study of sequential checkpoint blockade in melanoma. Treatment specified: randomized to nivolumab then ipilimumab (arm A) or the reverse (arm B). Patients had received no earlier DNA-damaging chemotherapy. Germline V gene lookup returns CDR1 MNHEY and CDR2 SMNVEV (reference sequence). V shed 6 bases and J 5 bases; nucleotides not matched to a gene: 8. CDR3 length: 14 residues. Only in-frame clones appear in the TCRdb table, and some are missing; sequencing was by immunoSEQ multiplex PCR. This table has 40,000 or so clones, just over 85% appearing once.

The source of this sequence is a human donor with melanoma. Sample: CD8+ T cells sorted from blood (inferred from file names), taken from a patient given nivolumab and ipilimumab in sequence. The genes are TRBV27 and TRBJ1-2, with 8 bases matching TRBD1. The CDR3 DNA follows: TGTGCCAGCAGCCCCCCGGGACAGGTGTATGGCTACACCTTC. Translated, it gives CASSPPGQVYGYTF.